Given below is one T cell receptor (beta chain) in context. V trimming: 4 bases; J trimming: 3 bases; junction bases outside the gene matches: 7. The CDR3 loop spans 15 amino acids. Germline V CDR1 and CDR2: SGHDN, FVKESK. The sample comes from a study of T cell changes during pregnancy in multiple sclerosis. Repertoires were generated with immunoSEQ multiplex PCR, while TCRdb's copy carries only in-frame clones and drops some. Here the sample spans 47,000 or so clones, almost 90% being singletons. This clonotype was sampled from a female donor in good health, enrolled as a control in a pregnancy study. The source material was peripheral blood, sampled after pregnancy. The V gene is TRBV14, the J gene TRBJ1-1, with 8 nucleotides matching TRBD1. CDR3 region: CASSPRQGSDTEAFF. In nucleotides, the CDR3 is TGTGCCAGCAGCCCCCGACAGGGGAGCGACACTGAAGCTTTCTTT. Full variable domain (remainder filled in from reference TRBV14 and TRBJ1-1): EAGVTQFPSHSVIEKGQTVTLRCDPISGHDNLYWYRRVMGKEIKFLLHFVKESKQDESGMPNNRFLAERTGGTYSTLKVQPAELEDSGVYFCASSPRQGSDTEAFFGQGTRLTVV.